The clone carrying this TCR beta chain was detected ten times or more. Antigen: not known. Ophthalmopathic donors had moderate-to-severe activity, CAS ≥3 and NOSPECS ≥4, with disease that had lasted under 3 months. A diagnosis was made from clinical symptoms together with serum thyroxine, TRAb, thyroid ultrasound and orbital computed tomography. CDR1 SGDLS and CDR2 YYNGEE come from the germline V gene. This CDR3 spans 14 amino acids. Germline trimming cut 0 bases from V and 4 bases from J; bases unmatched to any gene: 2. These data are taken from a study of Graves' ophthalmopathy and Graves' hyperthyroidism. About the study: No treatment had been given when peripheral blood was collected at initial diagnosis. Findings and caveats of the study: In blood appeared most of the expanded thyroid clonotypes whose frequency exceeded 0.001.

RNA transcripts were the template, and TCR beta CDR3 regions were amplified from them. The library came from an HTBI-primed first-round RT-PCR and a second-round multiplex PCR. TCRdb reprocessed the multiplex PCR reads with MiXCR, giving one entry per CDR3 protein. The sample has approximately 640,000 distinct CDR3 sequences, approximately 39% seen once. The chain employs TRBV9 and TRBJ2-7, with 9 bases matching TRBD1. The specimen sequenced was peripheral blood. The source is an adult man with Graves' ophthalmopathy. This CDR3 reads CASSVEDRGYEQYF. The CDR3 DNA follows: TGTGCCAGCAGCGTAGAAGACAGGGGGTACGAGCAGTACTTC.